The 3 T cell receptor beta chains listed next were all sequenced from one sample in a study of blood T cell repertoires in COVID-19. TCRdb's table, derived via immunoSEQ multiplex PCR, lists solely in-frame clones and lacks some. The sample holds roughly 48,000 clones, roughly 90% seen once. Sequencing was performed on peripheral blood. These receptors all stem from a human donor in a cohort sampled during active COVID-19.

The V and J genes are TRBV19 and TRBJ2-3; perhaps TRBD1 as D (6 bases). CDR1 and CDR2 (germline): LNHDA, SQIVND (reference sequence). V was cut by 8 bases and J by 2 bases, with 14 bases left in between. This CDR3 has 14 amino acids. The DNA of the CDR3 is TGTGCCAGTTTTGCAGGGGATCTCACAGATACGCAGTATTTT. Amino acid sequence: CASFAGDLTDTQYF.

CDR3: CASSPRGGTANSPLHF. In DNA form, the CDR3 reads TGTGCCAGCTCACCACGTGGAGGGACAGCTAATTCACCCCTCCACTTT. The gene calls are TRBV18 and TRBJ1-6, with 7 bases lining up with TRBD1. The V and J ends lost 1 base and 6 bases, in that order; junction bases with no gene match: 6. Germline V gives CDR1 KGHSH, CDR2 LQKENI. The CDR3 is 16 amino acids.

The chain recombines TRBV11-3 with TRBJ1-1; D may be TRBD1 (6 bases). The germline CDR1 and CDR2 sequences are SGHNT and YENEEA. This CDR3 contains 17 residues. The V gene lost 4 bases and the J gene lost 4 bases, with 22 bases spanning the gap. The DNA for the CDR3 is TGTGCCAGCAGCTCGGGACCCTTACAGGGTGGAGGCACTGAAGCTTTCTTT. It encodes CASSSGPLQGGGTEAFF.